Each of the 10 T cell receptor beta chains below was sequenced from the same sample in a study of T cells in Graves' hyperthyroidism and ophthalmopathy. Authors of the study amplified TCR beta CDR3 regions from RNA transcripts. The HTBI primer set drove a first-round RT-PCR of the TCR CDR3. TCRdb ran MiXCR on the multiplex PCR reads and lists one entry per CDR3 protein. Among approximately 370,000 distinct CDR3 sequences listed, approximately 18% were seen once. Sequencing was carried out using blood. All receptors come from a woman aged 30 to 39 with Graves' hyperthyroidism that later progressed to Graves' ophthalmopathy.

The chain links TRBV4-2 to TRBJ2-2; 7 bases are a match to TRBD1. Germline CDR1 reads LGHNA; CDR2 reads YNFKEQ. The CDR3 is 15 amino acids. With 3 bases clipped from V and 4 bases from J, the junction kept 5 bases outside the gene matches. The chain's CDR3 is CASSHSTGITGELFF. The CDR3 coding sequence is TGTGCCAGCAGCCATTCGACAGGGATCACCGGGGAGCTGTTTTTT.

Details on this clonotype: A read error may be the cause here, since a much bigger clone is one base away. The chain joins TRBV27 to TRBJ2-7, with 8 bases that match TRBD1. The CDR3 length is 15 residues. V was pared by 5 bases and J by 5 bases, with 11 bases of the junction left unmatched. Germline values: CDR1 MNHEY, CDR2 SMNVEV (reference sequence). The CDR3 coding sequence is TGTGCCAGCAGTCCCCAGGGGGCCGATTCCCACGAGCAGTACTTC. This sequence encodes CASSPQGADSHEQYF.

V gene TRBV18 combines with J gene TRBJ1-4; a weak D match, TRBD1 (5 bases). The CDR3 extends over 16 amino acids. V lost 0 bases, J lost 5 bases, and 13 bases lay in between. CDR1 and CDR2 (germline): KGHSH, LQKENI. The DNA for the CDR3 is TGTGCCAGCTCACCACCCGGGGACGGGAGAAATGAAAAACTGTTTTTT. Translated: CASSPPGDGRNEKLFF. Filled out from reference TRBV18 and TRBJ1-4, the complete variable domain reads NAGVMQNPRHLVRRRGQEARLRCSPMKGHSHVYWYRQLPEEGLKFMVYLQKENIIDESGMPKERFSAEFPKEGPSILRIQQVVRGDSAAYFCASSPPGDGRNEKLFFGSGTQLSVL.

This clonotype has just one count. V is TRBV29-1 and J is TRBJ2-3; D is perhaps TRBD1 (5 bases). The V and J ends lost 3 bases and 2 bases respectively, with 12 bases between them. CDR1 and CDR2 (germline): SQVTM, ANQGSEA. The CDR3 sequence is 14 residues long. CDR3 protein: CSVDWSGATDTQYF. The CDR3 DNA reads as TGCAGCGTTGATTGGAGTGGGGCCACAGATACGCAGTATTTT.

This clonotype came up a few times. This chain uses TRBV19 with TRBJ2-1; perhaps D is TRBD1 or TRBD2 (5 bases each). Germline assignment: CDR1 LNHDA and CDR2 SQIVND (reference sequence). The CDR3 runs to 16 residues. V gave up 5 bases and J gave up 4 bases, with 18 bases separating them. The CDR3 region has the DNA TGTGCCAGTAGTCGTGCAGGAAGGGACGTGTACAATGAGCAGTTCTTC. Amino acids: CASSRAGRDVYNEQFF.

This clonotype was observed at least ten times. The rearrangement links TRBV20-1 to TRBJ2-2, with 13 nucleotides matching TRBD2. The V gene end was trimmed by 4 bases and the J gene end by 6 bases; junction bases not matched to a gene: 5. This CDR3 has 15 residues. CDR1 and CDR2 from the germline V gene are DFQATT and SNEGSKA (reference sequence). As DNA, the CDR3 is TGCAGTGCTAAAACTAGCGGGGGGGACGCCGGGGAGCTGTTTTTT. Amino acids: CSAKTSGGDAGELFF.

A few counts support this clonotype. This rearrangement joins TRBV19 to TRBJ1-1; D remains unclear. Germline-derived CDR1 and CDR2 are LNHDA and SQIVND (reference sequence). This CDR3 comprises 14 residues. Trimming shortened V by 1 base and J by 1 base, and 7 bases separated the two germline ends. The chain's CDR3 is CASSIGSGNTEAFF. The CDR3 DNA reads as TGTGCCAGTAGTATAGGTTCAGGGAACACTGAAGCTTTCTTT.

In the case of this clonotype: Compared with germline, one end of the junction differs, possibly owing to a read error. V is TRBV4-1 and J is TRBJ2-7; tentatively, D is TRBD1 (7 bases). CDR1 is MGHRA, CDR2 YSYEKL, per germline. The CDR3 is made up of 14 amino acids. This CDR3 reads CTSSQNSGGYEQYF. The CDR3 nucleotides are TGCACCAGCAGCCAGAACTCAGGGGGGTACGAGCAGTACTTC.

This clonotype was counted many times. The chain is built from TRBV3-1 and TRBJ2-7; D unresolved. Per germline, CDR1 LGHDT and CDR2 YNNKEL (reference sequence). The CDR3 sequence is 14 residues long. Trimming left V 4 bases short and J 2 bases short, with 12 bases between. The chain's CDR3 is CASSPSGEAYEQYF. CDR3 DNA: TGTGCCAGCAGCCCCTCCGGAGAGGCCTACGAGCAGTACTTC.

CDR3 amino acids: CSALRTQDPYEQYF. The CDR3 nucleotides read TGCAGTGCTCTTAGGACGCAGGACCCCTACGAGCAGTACTTC. The V call is TRBV20-1, the J call TRBJ2-7; no clear D. V lost 5 bases, J lost 2 bases, and 16 bases lay in between. From germline, CDR1 is DFQATT and CDR2 SNEGSKA (reference sequence). The CDR3 sequence is 14 residues long.